The 13 T cell receptor beta chains in this list originate from one sample, sequenced in a study of blood T cell repertoires in COVID-19 (TCRdb year 2020). Library preparation employed the immunoSEQ multiplex PCR assay. TCRdb obtained this table from immuneACCESS and retained in-frame rearrangements with V and J assigned. These tables miss some clones; where compared with another copy, unresolved V genes account for less than half of the shortfall, and the remainder is unexplained. The sample table lists some 99,000 clones, over 70% of them with a count of one. The ten largest clones capture 9.5% to 12% of the sample. The sequencing input was peripheral blood. The receptors derive from a woman aged 80 or over with acute or convalescent COVID-19.

In this sample, this clone turned up once. The chain is built from TRBV7-3 and TRBJ2-1; TRBD2 matches 12 bases. Germline values: CDR1 SGHTA, CDR2 FQGTGA. CDR3 length equals 19 residues. Trimming cost V 0 bases and J 6 bases; bases outside gene matches: 12. The CDR3 spells CASSLTAPPLAGGRNEQFF. CDR3 in DNA: TGTGCCAGCAGCTTAACTGCCCCGCCTCTAGCGGGGGGGCGCAATGAGCAGTTCTTC. The whole variable domain, filled in from reference TRBV7-3 and TRBJ2-1, reads GAGVSQTPSNKVTEKGKYVELRCDPISGHTALYWYRQSLGQGPEFLIYFQGTGAADDSGLPNDRFFAVRPEGSVSTLKIQRTERGDSAVYLCASSLTAPPLAGGRNEQFFGPGTRLTVL.

V is TRBV18 and J is TRBJ2-7; D might be TRBD1 (6 bases). The germline gives CDR1 KGHSH, CDR2 LQKENI. The CDR3 runs 14 residues. Trimming removed 2 bases from V and 3 bases from J, with 11 bases in between. CDR3 region: CASSPLDSLYEQYF. The CDR3 DNA follows: TGTGCCAGCTCACCATTGGACAGTCTCTACGAGCAGTACTTC.

This clone was seen more than once but under ten times. The chain carries TRBV6-7 and TRBJ2-3, with TRBD2 identical over 11 bases. TRBV6-7 is annotated as an ORF whose role is uncertain. The CDR3 covers 18 residues. After removal of 2 bases from V and 0 bases from J, the junction contained 7 bases not matched to a gene. In DNA form, the CDR3 reads TGTGCCAGCAGTTACCTTAGCGGGGGGGCCTGTAGCACAGATACGCAGTATTTT. Protein: CASSYLSGGACSTDTQYF.

The rearrangement uses TRBV7-2 and TRBJ2-7; 7 bases fit TRBD1. Germline CDR1 reads SGHTA; CDR2 reads FQGNSA. The CDR3 extends over 15 amino acids. With V trimmed by 4 bases and J by 2 bases, 8 bases remained unmatched. CDR3 sequence (DNA): TGTGCCAGCAGCTCGAGGGGGCGCTTCGCCTACGAGCAGTACTTC. Translated, it gives CASSSRGRFAYEQYF.

J is TRBJ2-7 and V is TRBV5-1, with 13 nucleotides matching TRBD2. Germline CDR1 and CDR2: SGHRS and YFSETQ. This CDR3 is 14 amino acids long. The ends lost 4 bases at V and 10 bases at J; junction bases unmatched: 8. CDR3 protein: CASSGGTSGDPQYV. The CDR3 DNA reads TGCGCCAGCAGCGGGGGGACTAGCGGGGATCCTCAGTACGTC.

The V gene is TRBV23-1, the J gene TRBJ1-5; tentative D call: TRBD1 (5 bases). TRBV23-1 is noted as an ORF with a role that remains uncertain. This CDR3 has 14 residues. V was cut by 5 bases and J by 9 bases, with 17 bases left in between. The CDR3 loop reads CASSEGEARRPQHF. In nucleotides, the CDR3 is TGCGCCAGCAGTGAAGGGGAGGCCCGACGGCCCCAGCATTTT.

The rearrangement joins TRBV18 to TRBJ2-1; 8 bases align to TRBD2. The trim removed 6 bases at V and 7 bases at J, leaving 17 bases unmatched. CDR1 and CDR2 from the germline V gene are KGHSH and LQKENI. This CDR3 is built from 17 residues. The CDR3 DNA reads as TGTGCCAGCTCTTCACCCCCACAAGCGGGGGAGAGGAATGAGCAGTTCTTC. Translating gives CASSSPPQAGERNEQFF.

This clone occurred once. This chain uses TRBV5-1 with TRBJ2-2; tentative D call: TRBD1 (5 bases). Germline assignment: CDR1 SGHRS and CDR2 YFSETQ. With 2 bases removed from V and 4 bases from J, the gap between germline ends came to 9 bases. The CDR3 length is 14 residues. The CDR3 region is CASSFDRFTGELFF. The CDR3 DNA is TGCGCCAGCAGCTTTGACAGATTCACCGGGGAGCTGTTTTTT.

The chain carries TRBV3-1 (or the pseudogene TRBV3-2) and TRBJ1-2; perhaps TRBD1 as D (6 bases). V was shortened by 9 bases and J by 0 bases, with 14 bases between the two germline ends. Germline CDR1 and CDR2: LGHDT and YNNKEL (reference sequence). This CDR3 comprises 14 residues. The CDR3 DNA follows: TGTGCCAGAAAGACAGGTCAAGCTAACTATGGCTACACCTTC. Residues: CARKTGQANYGYTF.

This clone occurred a few times. The V gene is TRBV4-1, the J gene TRBJ1-4; 9 positions agree with TRBD1. V trimming: 1 base; J trimming: 7 bases; junction bases outside the gene matches: 4. Germline CDR1 reads MGHRA; CDR2 reads YSYEKL. This CDR3 is built from 15 residues. DNA of the CDR3: TGCGCCAGCAGCCAAGTAGGACAGGGGCGTGAAAAACTGTTTTTT. This gives the protein CASSQVGQGREKLFF.

The chain has TRBV30 and TRBJ1-5; D gene uncertain. V was pared by 5 bases and J by 0 bases, with 5 bases between. Germline-derived CDR1 and CDR2 are GTSNPN and SVGIG (reference sequence). The CDR3 sequence is 12 residues long. CDR3 loop: CAWGYSNQPQHF. DNA of the CDR3: TGTGCCTGGGGCTATAGCAATCAGCCCCAGCATTTT. The variable domain in full, completed from reference TRBV30 and TRBJ1-5, reads SQTIHQWPATLVQPVGSPLSLECTVEGTSNPNLYWYRQAAGRGLQLLFYSVGIGQISSEVPQNLSASRPQDRQFILSSKKLLLSDSGFYLCAWGYSNQPQHFGDGTRLSIL.

The CDR3 DNA sequence: TGTGCCTGGGGCGGCCAGACTCAAGAGACCCAGTACTTC. Protein: CAWGGQTQETQYF. The V and J genes are TRBV30 and TRBJ2-5, with unresolved D. CDR1 is GTSNPN, CDR2 SVGIG, per germline (reference sequence). The CDR3 is 13 amino acids. V shed 5 bases and J shed 2 bases, with 12 bases lying between them. The full variable domain, in which reference TRBV30 and TRBJ2-5 provide the parts outside the CDR3, is SQTIHQWPATLVQPVGSPLSLECTVEGTSNPNLYWYRQAAGRGLQLLFYSVGIGQISSEVPQNLSASRPQDRQFILSSKKLLLSDSGFYLCAWGGQTQETQYFGPGTRLLVL.

The chain couples TRBV27 to TRBJ2-7; no clear D gene. This CDR3 region has 14 residues. CDR1 MNHEY and CDR2 SMNVEV come from the germline V gene (reference sequence). V was cut by 3 bases and J by 6 bases, with 15 bases left in between. Here the CDR3 reads CASSLEPRGLEQYF. CDR3 nucleotide sequence: TGTGCCAGCAGTTTGGAACCTCGAGGTCTCGAGCAGTACTTC.